The 24 T cell receptor beta chains below all came from one sample that was sequenced in a study of control samples from healthy donors and cancer patients. Profiling relied on immunoSEQ multiplex PCR, and the TCRdb table lists in-frame clones only, not all of them. The sample includes roughly 200,000 clones, about 89% seen only once; the top ten take 1.5% to 2%. Sequencing was carried out using blood. The receptor set was obtained from a man aged 30 to 45 in good health.

The genes are TRBV9 and TRBJ1-1; the D is unclear. The length of the CDR3 is 13 residues. Trimming cost V 1 base and J 0 bases, with 4 bases left between them. Germline assignment: CDR1 SGDLS and CDR2 YYNGEE. CDR3 sequence reads: CASSVTVNTEAFF. CDR3 DNA sequence: TGTGCCAGCAGCGTAACAGTGAACACTGAAGCTTTCTTT.

The chain links TRBV3-1 (or the pseudogene TRBV3-2) to TRBJ2-2; 10 bases align to TRBD1. V trimming: 11 bases; J trimming: 0 bases; junction bases outside the gene matches: 15. The CDR3 loop spans 18 amino acids. Germline V gene lookup returns CDR1 LGHDT and CDR2 YNNKEL (reference sequence). CDR3: CAARTGGNNLANTGELFF. CDR3 nucleotide sequence: TGTGCCGCCCGGACAGGGGGTAATAACCTAGCGAACACCGGGGAGCTGTTTTTT.

V and J are TRBV7-9 and TRBJ1-4; 9 bases fit TRBD1. Trimming cost V 5 bases and J 7 bases; bases outside gene matches: 11. The CDR3 is 16 amino acids. Germline V gene data show CDR1 as SEHNR and CDR2 as FQNEAQ (reference sequence). In DNA, the CDR3 is TGTGCCAGCAGCGAAGTGGAGACAGGGGGAGGTGAAAAACTGTTTTTT. Encoded protein: CASSEVETGGGEKLFF.

The chain has TRBV6-5 and TRBJ1-2; no reliable D call. Trimming cost V 7 bases and J 8 bases, with 14 bases left between them. Germline CDR1 MNHEY, CDR2 SVGAGI. The CDR3 runs to 12 residues. The CDR3 nucleotides are TGTGCCAGCACTGCGGCGGGCGAGGGCTACACCTTC. Translation: CASTAAGEGYTF.

The chain has TRBV6-1 and TRBJ2-3; TRBD1 agrees at 7 bases. The CDR3 runs 13 residues. Germline CDR1 MNHNS, CDR2 SASEGT. Trimming removed 6 bases from V and 5 bases from J; junction bases left unmatched: 5. The CDR3 DNA reads as TGTGCCAGCAGCTACCGGACAGGAGATACGCAGTATTTT. Its translation: CASSYRTGDTQYF.

The V call is TRBV7-2, the J call TRBJ1-6, with D tentatively TRBD1 (5 bases). Trimming cost V 5 bases and J 0 bases, with 11 bases left between them. Per the germline V gene, CDR1 is SGHTA and CDR2 is FQGNSA. The CDR3 is made up of 16 amino acids. The CDR3 loop reads CASSKRQSSYNSPLHF. For the CDR3, the DNA is TGTGCCAGCAGCAAACGACAGAGCTCCTATAATTCACCCCTCCACTTT.

This sequence joins TRBV7-9 and TRBJ1-2; D gene ambiguous. This CDR3 contains 12 residues. In germline, CDR1 is SEHNR, CDR2 FQNEAQ (reference sequence). The V end lost 8 bases, the J end lost 1 base, and 8 bases lay between the germline ends. Here the CDR3 DNA reads TGTGCCAGCGGAGCAAATAACTATGGCTACACCTTC. Translated, it gives CASGANNYGYTF. The entire variable domain, with the rest obtained from reference TRBV7-9 and TRBJ1-2, is as follows: DTGVSQNPRHKITKRGQNVTFRCDPISEHNRLYWYRQTLGQGPEFLTYFQNEAQLEKSRLLSDRFSAERPKGSFSTLEIQRTEQGDSAMYLCASGANNYGYTFGSGTRLTVV.

The chain carries TRBV5-1 and TRBJ1-2, with 7 bases identical to TRBD1. Germline CDR1 reads SGHRS; CDR2 reads YFSETQ. V trimming: 4 bases; J trimming: 4 bases; junction bases outside the gene matches: 7. The CDR3 spans 14 residues. The DNA for the CDR3 is TGCGCCAGCAGCCGGACAGGCGGGACCTATGGCTACACCTTC. It yields the protein CASSRTGGTYGYTF.

This chain joins TRBV30 and TRBJ2-1; D assignment may be TRBD1 or TRBD2 (6 bases each). Trimming left V 4 bases short and J 6 bases short, with 13 bases between. There are 13 residues in the CDR3. Germline-derived CDR1 and CDR2 are GTSNPN and SVGIG (reference sequence). The CDR3 here is CAWKGGPPNEQFF. The CDR3 nucleotides read TGTGCCTGGAAGGGGGGCCCTCCCAATGAGCAGTTCTTC.

The chain couples TRBV11-2 to TRBJ1-1; 11 bases align to TRBD1. Germline lookup yields CDR1 SGHAT and CDR2 FQNNGV. The junction had 1 base not matched to a gene; V was cut back by 4 bases and J by 6 bases. CDR3 length equals 13 residues. The CDR3 DNA sequence: TGTGCCAGCAGCTCGGGACAGGGGGCTGAAGCTTTCTTT. Residues: CASSSGQGAEAFF.

J is TRBJ1-4 and V is TRBV10-2; unclear D gene. V was trimmed by 3 bases and J by 8 bases, leaving 16 bases between them. Germline V gene lookup returns CDR1 WSHSY and CDR2 SAAADI. The CDR3 contains 15 residues. The CDR3 here is CASSDPQEVKEKLFF. The CDR3 DNA reads as TGCGCCAGCAGTGACCCCCAGGAGGTTAAAGAAAAACTGTTTTTT.

The chain carries TRBV6-1 and TRBJ2-3, with D possibly being TRBD2 (6 bases). This CDR3 is 14 amino acids long. Germline CDR1 is MNHNS and CDR2 is SASEGT. V was cut by 2 bases and J by 3 bases, with 9 bases left in between. In DNA, the CDR3 is TGTGCCAGCAGTGAAAGGGGAGGTACAGATACGCAGTATTTT. Translated: CASSERGGTDTQYF.

This chain uses TRBV24-1 with TRBJ2-5, with TRBD1 matching over 11 bases. Germline CDR1 is KGHDR and CDR2 is SFDVKD. This CDR3 spans 15 amino acids. The trim removed 3 bases at V and 5 bases at J, leaving 4 bases unmatched. The CDR3 DNA is TGTGCCACCAGTGATCCCCGGGACAGGGGGGAGACCCAGTACTTC. Translating it yields CATSDPRDRGETQYF.

V gene TRBV30 combines with J gene TRBJ2-1; the match to TRBD2 covers 8 bases. This CDR3 region has 13 residues. Germline trimming cut 4 bases from V and 4 bases from J; bases unmatched to any gene: 3. Germline V gene data show CDR1 as GTSNPN and CDR2 as SVGIG (reference sequence). DNA of the CDR3: TGTGCCTGGACGGGGGGGGGTTACAATGAGCAGTTCTTC. This gives the protein CAWTGGGYNEQFF.

This chain uses TRBV10-3 with TRBJ1-6; the match to TRBD1 covers 10 bases. Looked up from germline, CDR1 is ENHRY and CDR2 is SYGVKD. V lost 3 bases, J lost 9 bases, and 11 bases stayed unmatched. There are 17 residues in the CDR3. The CDR3 nucleotides read TGTGCCATCAGTGATCTCGGACAGGGGGTAGCCTTTTCACCCCTCCACTTT. Its protein product is CAISDLGQGVAFSPLHF.

The rearrangement links TRBV27 to TRBJ2-3; a possible D gene is TRBD2 (5 bases). Germline V gives CDR1 MNHEY, CDR2 SMNVEV (reference sequence). This CDR3 contains 13 residues. V gave up 5 bases and J gave up 2 bases, with 8 bases separating them. CDR3: CASSLADTDTQYF. The CDR3 DNA sequence: TGTGCCAGCAGTCTAGCCGACACAGATACGCAGTATTTT.

The J gene is TRBJ2-2, the V gene TRBV9; D unclear. The V and J ends lost 1 base and 6 bases respectively, with 4 bases between them. Per the germline V gene, CDR1 is SGDLS and CDR2 is YYNGEE. The CDR3 has 12 amino acids. The CDR3 here is CASSVIAGELFF. The CDR3 DNA is TGTGCCAGCAGCGTAATTGCCGGGGAGCTGTTTTTT.

This chain joins TRBV13 and TRBJ2-1, with 15 bases lining up with TRBD2. The CDR3 is 21 amino acids. J lost 8 bases, V lost 3 bases, and 20 bases had no gene match. Germline V gene data show CDR1 as PRHDT and CDR2 as FYEKMQ (reference sequence). CDR3 protein: CASSFMRPGLAGGISRDEQFF. The CDR3 DNA is TGTGCCAGCAGCTTCATGAGGCCGGGACTAGCGGGGGGAATCTCTAGGGATGAGCAGTTCTTC. Drawing the rest from reference TRBV13 and TRBJ2-1, the complete variable domain is AAGVIQSPRHLIKEKRETATLKCYPIPRHDTVYWYQQGPGQDPQFLISFYEKMQSDKGSIPDRFSAQQFSDYHSELNMSSLELGDSALYFCASSFMRPGLAGGISRDEQFFGPGTRLTVL.

The chain joins TRBV6-4 to TRBJ2-1, with TRBD2 matching 11 bases. The CDR3 covers 16 residues. With V trimmed by 2 bases and J by 8 bases, 8 bases remained unmatched. Germline-derived CDR1 and CDR2 are MRHNA and SNTAGT. The CDR3 here is CASSDGSGGASDEQFF. The CDR3 DNA is TGTGCCAGCAGTGACGGTAGCGGGGGGGCCTCCGATGAGCAGTTCTTC.

V and J are TRBV27 and TRBJ2-7; D possibly uses TRBD1 or TRBD2 (6 bases each). V gave up 9 bases and J gave up 0 bases, with 18 bases separating them. The CDR3 covers 15 residues. From germline, CDR1 is MNHEY and CDR2 SMNVEV (reference sequence). The CDR3 spells CASRDRRGLSYEQYF. The CDR3 coding sequence is TGTGCCAGTCGAGACCGTCGGGGGCTCTCCTACGAGCAGTACTTC.

The count of this clone is one. As DNA, the CDR3 is TGTGCCAGCAGCGTCTTGACTAGCGGTATAGATACGCAGTATTTT. This encodes CASSVLTSGIDTQYF. This chain connects TRBV9 to TRBJ2-3, with TRBD2 identical over 9 bases. The CDR3 extends over 15 amino acids. The germline V gene encodes CDR1 SGDLS and CDR2 YYNGEE. J was trimmed by 5 bases and V by 2 bases; bases with no gene match: 6. Full variable domain (missing parts from reference TRBV9 and TRBJ2-3): DSGVTQTPKHLITATGQRVTLRCSPRSGDLSVYWYQQSLDQGLQFLIQYYNGEERAKGNILERFSAQQFPDLHSELNLSSLELGDSALYFCASSVLTSGIDTQYFGPGTRLTVL.

The V call is TRBV10-2, the J call TRBJ2-1; TRBD2 matches 8 bases. Trimming at V came to 0 bases and at J to 15 bases, leaving 10 bases not matched to a gene. CDR3 length equals 14 residues. Germline-derived CDR1 and CDR2 are WSHSY and SAAADI. The CDR3 here is CASSESTGGPVRFF. The CDR3, as DNA: TGCGCCAGCAGTGAGTCGACGGGGGGGCCGGTGCGGTTCTTC.

This clone was observed a single time. The rearrangement uses TRBV27 and TRBJ1-2, with 10 bases matching TRBD1. Germline loops: CDR1 MNHEY, CDR2 SMNVEV (reference sequence). V lost 3 bases and J lost 8; bases outside the gene matches: 6. The CDR3 is 14 amino acids. CDR3 DNA: TGTGCCAGCAGTTTCCAGGGACAGGGGAAAGGCTACACCTTC. It translates to CASSFQGQGKGYTF.

The J gene is TRBJ1-4, the V gene TRBV5-1; the match to TRBD1 covers 9 bases. Germline V gene lookup returns CDR1 SGHRS and CDR2 YFSETQ. The J segment lost 8 bases and the V segment lost 6 bases, leaving 11 bases of the junction unmatched. The CDR3 contains 15 residues. Here the CDR3 reads CASNTGTGRPEKLFF. In nucleotides, the CDR3 is TGCGCCAGCAACACCGGGACAGGGAGACCGGAAAAACTGTTTTTT.